These 30 T cell receptor beta chains share one sample of origin, sequenced in a study of cytomegalovirus exposure and HLA in healthy donors (dated by TCRdb to the late 2010s). Library preparation employed the immunoSEQ multiplex PCR assay. For the multiplex PCR, a mixture combining 60 forward primers for TCR Vbeta segments and 13 reverse primers for TCR Jbeta segments was used. The table comes from immuneACCESS by way of TCRdb, which keeps in-frame sequences with V and J called. Part of the clones is missing from these tables; in studies checked, under half for an unresolved V gene and the rest for unknown reasons. The sample table shows about 140,000 clones, and around 79% are seen once. Jointly, the top ten make up 3.1% of the sample. The sequenced sample was PBMCs. The receptors shown here come from a female donor in good health and CMV-seronegative.

This clone appeared a few times. CDR3 bases: TGTGCCTCAGGGCAGGGGGTGTTGGTCGGGGAGCTGTTTTTT. Its protein product is CASGQGVLVGELFF. This chain links TRBV7-9 with TRBJ2-2; 7 nucleotides line up with TRBD1. V gave up 11 bases and J gave up 7 bases; unmatched junction bases: 13. The length of the CDR3 is 14 residues. The germline V gene encodes CDR1 SEHNR and CDR2 FQNEAQ (reference sequence).

This chain connects TRBV21-1 to TRBJ2-7; no DNA check was done on the table's D call, TRBD1. TRBV21-1 is a known pseudogene. The CDR3 is 14 amino acids. In DNA, the CDR3 is TGTGCCAGCACCCCGACAGGGGTAAGGGGCGAGCAGTACTTC. Its protein product is CASTPTGVRGEQYF.

The chain carries TRBV30 and TRBJ2-7, with D unclear. Trimming pared 3 bases from V and 2 bases from J, leaving 14 bases between. The CDR3 extends over 14 amino acids. Germline V lookup: CDR1 GTSNPN, CDR2 SVGIG (reference sequence). CDR3: CAWRGGSSTYEQYF. The CDR3 coding sequence is TGTGCCTGGAGAGGCGGCAGCTCTACCTACGAGCAGTACTTC.

V usage is TRBV7-9 and J usage is TRBJ2-7; unclear D gene. This CDR3 contains 12 residues. Germline V gives CDR1 SEHNR, CDR2 FQNEAQ (reference sequence). Between the trimmed V and J ends, which lost 2 bases and 6 bases, there was a span of 8 bases. CDR3 loop: CASSLSVGEQYF. Here the CDR3 DNA reads TGTGCCAGCAGCTTAAGCGTCGGCGAGCAGTACTTC. The complete variable domain, with remaining parts taken from reference TRBV7-9 and TRBJ2-7, reads DTGVSQNPRHKITKRGQNVTFRCDPISEHNRLYWYRQTLGQGPEFLTYFQNEAQLEKSRLLSDRFSAERPKGSFSTLEIQRTEQGDSAMYLCASSLSVGEQYFGPGTRLTVT.

The chain joins TRBV5-1 to TRBJ1-1, with no clear D. Trimming left V 4 bases short and J 7 bases short, with 20 bases between. Germline CDR1 reads SGHRS; CDR2 reads YFSETQ. The CDR3 is 15 amino acids. The CDR3 spells CASSPQLHTGSEAFF. Written as DNA, the CDR3 is TGCGCCAGCAGCCCACAACTACATACCGGTAGTGAAGCTTTCTTT. Supplemented by reference TRBV5-1 and TRBJ1-1, the full variable domain reads KAGVTQTPRYLIKTRGQQVTLSCSPISGHRSVSWYQQTPGQGLQFLFEYFSETQRNKGNFPGRFSGRQFSNSRSEMNVSTLELGDSALYLCASSPQLHTGSEAFFGQGTRLTVV.

The CDR3 bases are TGTGCCTGGATCGGACTAGCGGGGGCAGGGGAGCAGTTCTTC. Its protein product is CAWIGLAGAGEQFF. This chain uses TRBV30 with TRBJ2-1; 13 bases match TRBD2. CDR1 is GTSNPN, CDR2 SVGIG, per germline (reference sequence). This CDR3 has 14 amino acids. V shed 4 bases, J shed 10 bases, and the junction held 7 bases outside the gene matches.

This chain joins TRBV30 and TRBJ1-3; TRBD1 might be the D (6 bases). The germline CDR1 and CDR2 sequences are GTSNPN and SVGIG (reference sequence). V lost 1 base and J lost 1, with 17 bases in between. The CDR3 is made up of 17 amino acids. The CDR3 coding sequence is TGTGCCTGGAGTGGGGGGACATTTGTCGCATCTGGAAACACCATATATTTT. Residues: CAWSGGTFVASGNTIYF.

The gene calls are TRBV7-2 and TRBJ2-7; TRBD2 aligns across 14 bases. The length of the CDR3 is 18 residues. CDR1 and CDR2 from the germline V gene are SGHTA and FQGNSA. Trimming took 1 base from V and 2 from J; bases not matched to a gene: 7. CDR3 sequence (DNA): TGTGCCAGCAGCTTAGAAAGGACTAGCGGGGGGACAACCTACGAGCAGTACTTC. Protein sequence: CASSLERTSGGTTYEQYF.

V gene TRBV7-8 combines with J gene TRBJ2-3, with TRBD2 matching 7 bases. There are 15 residues in the CDR3. The V and J ends lost 3 bases and 0 bases, in that order; junction bases with no gene match: 3. CDR1 is SGHVS, CDR2 FQNEAQ, per germline. CDR3 coding DNA: TGTGCCAGCAGCTTCTTAGCGGGCAGCACAGATACGCAGTATTTT. Its translation is CASSFLAGSTDTQYF.

The chain uses TRBV7-2 and TRBJ1-5; 10 nucleotides line up with TRBD1. The junction had 5 bases not matched to a gene; V was cut back by 4 bases and J by 5 bases. This CDR3 has 15 residues. The V gene's germline CDR1 is SGHTA and CDR2 FQGNSA. DNA for the CDR3: TGTGCCAGCAGCTCCCGGGACAGGGGTTATCAGCCCCAGCATTTT. The encoded protein is CASSSRDRGYQPQHF.

The chain couples TRBV29-1 to TRBJ1-5, with TRBD1 matching over 10 bases. The CDR3 contains 15 residues. Germline V lookup: CDR1 SQVTM, CDR2 ANQGSEA. The J segment lost 6 bases and the V segment lost 6 bases, leaving 11 bases of the junction unmatched. CDR3 sequence: CSVLGTGERGQPQHF. CDR3 sequence (DNA): TGCAGCGTCTTAGGGACAGGGGAAAGGGGTCAGCCCCAGCATTTT.

V gene TRBV6-5 combines with J gene TRBJ2-5; a weak D match, TRBD2 (5 bases). This CDR3 spans 16 amino acids. The V and J ends lost 0 bases and 0 bases respectively, with 11 bases between them. Germline V gene data show CDR1 as MNHEY and CDR2 as SVGAGI. Written as DNA, the CDR3 is TGTGCCAGCAGTTACTCAGGTTCGGGGTACCAAGAGACCCAGTACTTC. It translates to CASSYSGSGYQETQYF.

The V and J genes are TRBV28 and TRBJ1-2; possibly TRBD1 for D (6 bases). This CDR3 contains 13 residues. Trimming pared 7 bases from V and 8 bases from J, leaving 17 bases between. The germline V gene encodes CDR1 MDHEN and CDR2 SYDVKM. The CDR3 nucleotides read TGTGCCAGCACGGAAGCGGGGGCGTGGGGCTACACCTTC. This encodes CASTEAGAWGYTF.

V gene TRBV5-4 combines with J gene TRBJ2-1, with D uncertain. V was trimmed by 5 bases and J by 6 bases, leaving 12 bases between them. The CDR3 runs 13 residues. The germline CDR1 and CDR2 sequences are SGHNT and YYREEE (reference sequence). Written as DNA, the CDR3 is TGTGCCAGCAGATTACCTAATTCCAATGAGCAGTTCTTC. Encoded protein: CASRLPNSNEQFF.

The chain recombines TRBV18 with TRBJ1-5, with TRBD1 matching over 11 bases. Germline CDR1 and CDR2: KGHSH and LQKENI. CDR3 size: 15 residues. After removal of 5 bases from V and 6 bases from J, the junction contained 6 bases not matched to a gene. The CDR3 reads CASSSDRGRSQPQHF. The CDR3 DNA sequence: TGTGCCAGCTCATCGGACAGGGGGCGAAGTCAGCCCCAGCATTTT.

CDR3 amino acids: CAWSVTGIYNEQFF. DNA for the CDR3: TGTGCCTGGAGTGTGACAGGGATTTACAATGAGCAGTTCTTC. The chain combines TRBV30 with TRBJ2-1; TRBD1 aligns across 7 bases. Germline CDR1 and CDR2: GTSNPN and SVGIG (reference sequence). With 0 bases clipped from V and 4 bases from J, the junction kept 3 bases outside the gene matches. This CDR3 contains 14 residues. The full variable domain, with the rest looked up from reference TRBV30 and TRBJ2-1, is SQTIHQWPATLVQPVGSPLSLECTVEGTSNPNLYWYRQAAGRGLQLLFYSVGIGQISSEVPQNLSASRPQDRQFILSSKKLLLSDSGFYLCAWSVTGIYNEQFFGPGTRLTVL.

The chain is built from TRBV7-2 and TRBJ1-2, with 9 positions matching TRBD1. CDR1 and CDR2 from the germline V gene are SGHTA and FQGNSA. Trimming removed 5 bases from V and 8 bases from J; junction bases left unmatched: 9. This CDR3 is 14 amino acids long. The CDR3 DNA reads TGTGCCAGCAGCATTACCGGGACAGGGAAAGGCTACACCTTC. Translated, it gives CASSITGTGKGYTF.

This sequence joins TRBV25-1 and TRBJ2-1, with a tentative D call TRBD2 (6 bases). CDR3 length equals 16 residues. V was pared by 0 bases and J by 5 bases, with 14 bases between. The germline V gene encodes CDR1 MGHDK and CDR2 SYGVNS. CDR3 sequence reads: CASSEYFRLGNNEQFF. CDR3 nucleotides: TGTGCCAGCAGTGAATACTTCCGACTAGGAAACAATGAGCAGTTCTTC.

The V call is TRBV6-4, the J call TRBJ2-2; 10 positions agree with TRBD1. The V segment lost 6 bases and the J segment 6 bases; nucleotides outside the gene matches: 4. The CDR3 covers 14 residues. From germline, CDR1 is MRHNA and CDR2 SNTAGT. The DNA of the CDR3 is TGTGCCAGCAGCCGGGACAGGGGTGCCGGGGAGCTGTTTTTT. This gives the protein CASSRDRGAGELFF.

V usage is TRBV5-1 and J usage is TRBJ1-2; D gene uncertain. Germline V lookup: CDR1 SGHRS, CDR2 YFSETQ. Between the trimmed V and J ends, which lost 4 bases and 4 bases, there was a span of 14 bases. This CDR3 has 14 amino acids. This CDR3 reads CASSEASTIYGYTF. The CDR3, as DNA: TGCGCCAGCAGCGAGGCAAGTACCATCTATGGCTACACCTTC.

This clone was seen only a few times. V is TRBV5-1 and J is TRBJ2-4; perhaps TRBD2 as D (6 bases). V lost 0 bases to trimming and J lost 1 base, with 11 bases between them. The CDR3 has 16 amino acids. Germline V gene sequence: CDR1 SGHRS, CDR2 YFSETQ. The CDR3 nucleotides are TGCGCCAGCAGCTTGGTGGAGGGTCGGGCCAAAAACATTCAGTACTTC. This codes for CASSLVEGRAKNIQYF.

This sequence joins TRBV5-1 and TRBJ2-7; a weak D match, TRBD1 (5 bases). Germline-derived CDR1 and CDR2 are SGHRS and YFSETQ. The CDR3 length is 13 residues. Trimming took 0 bases from V and 4 from J, leaving 8 bases between them. The CDR3 loop reads CASSLDRRYEQYF. Here the CDR3 DNA reads TGCGCCAGCAGCTTGGACAGGAGATACGAGCAGTACTTC.

The chain recombines TRBV7-6 with TRBJ2-5, with D perhaps matching TRBD1 (6 bases). The CDR3 is 13 amino acids. Germline V lookup: CDR1 SGHVS, CDR2 FNYEAQ. Trimming removed 6 bases at V and 5 bases at J, with 13 bases between. CDR3 in DNA: TGTGCCAGCAGTGGACAGCCCGGGGAGACCCAGTACTTC. Its protein product is CASSGQPGETQYF.

This clone was recorded only once. The J gene is TRBJ2-5, the V gene TRBV25-1; TRBD2 aligns across 9 bases. This CDR3 comprises 17 residues. Germline V CDR1 and CDR2: MGHDK, SYGVNS. V trimming: 4 bases; J trimming: 0 bases; junction bases outside the gene matches: 9. CDR3: CASSGGSGRVDQETQYF. CDR3 nucleotide sequence: TGTGCCAGCAGTGGGGGTAGCGGGAGAGTAGACCAAGAGACCCAGTACTTC.

The CDR3 DNA reads as TGTGCCAGCAGCTTTGGGACAGGGAATAACTATGGCTACACCTTC. Its translation is CASSFGTGNNYGYTF. This chain links TRBV5-6 with TRBJ1-2; 9 positions agree with TRBD1. V shed 2 bases and J 1 base; nucleotides not matched to a gene: 3. Per the germline V gene, CDR1 is SGHDT and CDR2 is YYEEEE. This CDR3 is built from 15 residues.

The chain combines TRBV11-3 with TRBJ2-1; 10 bases are shared with TRBD2. The CDR3 is 19 amino acids. J gave up 10 bases and V 0 bases, and 18 bases lay outside the gene matches. Germline V lookup: CDR1 SGHNT, CDR2 YENEEA. The CDR3 DNA reads as TGTGCCAGCAGCTTAGATCAGTATTCTAGCGGGGGCCTCAGGAACGAGCAGTTCTTC. It is translated as CASSLDQYSSGGLRNEQFF.

The chain is built from TRBV5-6 and TRBJ2-3; 9 bases align to TRBD1. Germline lookup yields CDR1 SGHDT and CDR2 YYEEEE. The CDR3 is 15 amino acids. V was pared by 0 bases and J by 5 bases, with 4 bases of the junction left unmatched. In nucleotides, the CDR3 is TGTGCCAGCAGCTTGGGCGGGACAGGGCTAGATACGCAGTATTTT. Protein: CASSLGGTGLDTQYF.

This chain links TRBV25-1 with TRBJ2-5; D remains ambiguous. V shed 3 bases and J shed 5 bases, with 13 bases lying between them. CDR1 MGHDK and CDR2 SYGVNS come from the germline V gene. This CDR3 contains 14 residues. The CDR3 DNA reads as TGTGCCAGCAGTGAGCGCTTTAATTGGGAGACCCAGTACTTC. Amino acid sequence: CASSERFNWETQYF. Full variable domain (missing parts from reference TRBV25-1 and TRBJ2-5): EADIYQTPRYLVIGTGKKITLECSQTMGHDKMYWYQQDPGMELHLIHYSYGVNSTEKGDLSSESTVSRIRTEHFPLTLESARPSHTSQYLCASSERFNWETQYFGPGTRLLVL.

The gene calls are TRBV30 and TRBJ1-4; 7 bases align to TRBD1. The CDR3 is made up of 18 amino acids. The ends lost 2 bases at V and 0 bases at J; junction bases unmatched: 12. CDR1 is GTSNPN, CDR2 SVGIG, per germline (reference sequence). CDR3 region: CAWSPLPGQRTTNEKLFF. The CDR3 DNA sequence: TGTGCCTGGAGTCCCCTACCGGGACAGAGAACAACTAATGAAAAACTGTTTTTT. The full variable domain, completed using reference TRBV30 and TRBJ1-4, is SQTIHQWPATLVQPVGSPLSLECTVEGTSNPNLYWYRQAAGRGLQLLFYSVGIGQISSEVPQNLSASRPQDRQFILSSKKLLLSDSGFYLCAWSPLPGQRTTNEKLFFGSGTQLSVL.

CDR3 region: CASSRMTGGLGGYTF. The CDR3 region has the DNA TGTGCCAGCAGCCGTATGACAGGGGGACTTGGTGGCTACACCTTC. The J gene is TRBJ1-2, the V gene TRBV7-6; TRBD1 agrees at 9 bases. This CDR3 comprises 15 residues. Germline values: CDR1 SGHVS, CDR2 FNYEAQ. The V segment lost 5 bases and the J segment 7 bases; nucleotides outside the gene matches: 11.